This T cell receptor beta chain originates from a study of siplizumab effects on memory and regulatory T cells. General observations from the study: Roughly 80-96% of proliferating CD4+ or CD8+ clones lacked a naive or memory phenotype that could be assigned. It seemed that naive T cells were more diverse than memory cells and were major contributors to the alloresponse.

Germline-derived CDR1 and CDR2 are SGHRS and YFSETQ. The CDR3 length is 17 residues. The V gene end was trimmed by 0 bases and the J gene end by 2 bases; junction bases not matched to a gene: 6. The repertoire was sequenced with immunoSEQ multiplex PCR; TCRdb's copy has only in-frame clones and lacks some. The table shows around 65,000 clones, with around 79% occurring only once. Concerning this clone itself: The antigen remains unidentified.

This sequence joins TRBV5-1 and TRBJ2-3; 10 bases are shared with TRBD2. This receptor was obtained from a human donor in good health. Sequencing input: memory CD4+ T cells sorted from blood. CDR3 protein: CASSLAPSGGSTDTQYF. DNA of the CDR3: TGCGCCAGCAGCTTGGCACCTAGCGGGGGATCCACAGATACGCAGTATTTT.